The subject of this entry is one T cell receptor beta chain. Its antigen is undetermined. This CDR3 is built from 13 residues. Reanalyzing the 5' RACE reads, TCRdb keeps one entry per CDR3 protein, without DNA. Recorded for this sample: over 150,000 distinct CDR3 sequences. This sample is part of a study of T cells expressing NK-cell markers. Study background: Cells sorted as CD3+CD56+NKG2C+, CD3+CD56+NKG2C- and CD3+CD56-NKG2C+ T cells supplied the TCR beta repertoires. Of eight sequenced donors, seven were HCMV-seropositive and one HCMV-seronegative.

Study outcomes and limitations: The CD3+CD56-NKG2C+ fraction of a handful of donors was also led by these clonotypes. HCMV specificity of expanded NKG2C+ T cell clones remained unclear.

The sequence derives from a woman aged 45 to 65 in good health. The sequenced material came from blood T cells: a sorted CD56 or NKG2C T cell subset, CD4+ or CD8+ T cells, or bulk PBMC T cells (not recorded which). The J gene is TRBJ2-7, the V gene TRBV12-3 or TRBV12-4; TCRdb's D call, TRBD1, is unchecked because there is no DNA. The CDR3 is CASSDRGPYEQYF.